These T cell receptor beta chains were read from a single sample in a study of T cells in Graves' hyperthyroidism and ophthalmopathy. TCRdb recomputed calls from the multiplex PCR reads with MiXCR, one row per CDR3 protein. Here the sample spans around 480,000 distinct CDR3 sequences, under 15% being singletons. The sequencing sample was made of blood. Receptors were obtained from a young woman with Graves' hyperthyroidism. Both conserved end residues are part of each CDR3. Fields, in order: clone size, J gene, D gene, V gene, CDR3 length, CDR3 DNA, CDR3 protein. A D gene is named only where the DNA matches it firmly. The size field is filled for only some rows; it gives once, few, many or a size class.

>NA|TRBJ2-1|NA|TRBV5-1|19
TGCGCCAGCAGCTTGGGTCACGGACAGAAATTAAACTACTACAATGAGCAGTTCTTC
CASSLGHGQKLNYYNEQFF
>many|TRBJ2-5|NA|TRBV20-1|11
TGCAGTGCTAGACTAGGCGAGACCCAGTACTTC
CSARLGETQYF
>many|TRBJ2-5|NA|TRBV20-1|16
TGCAGTGCTAGACCCGGCACGACTAGTATGATGGAGACCCAGTACTTC
CSARPGTTSMMETQYF
>few|TRBJ2-2|NA|TRBV5-8|15
TGTGCCAGCAGAACCTGGGGGGCGAACACCGGGGAGCTGTTTTTT
CASRTWGANTGELFF
>NA|TRBJ2-5|TRBD2|TRBV19|14
TGTGCCAGTACTCCTAGCGGGTTCCAAGAGACCCAGTACTTC
CASTPSGFQETQYF
>many|TRBJ2-3|NA|TRBV6-1|14
TGTGCCAGCAACCCCGGGGATTCCACAGATACGCAGTATTTT
CASNPGDSTDTQYF
>many|TRBJ1-4|NA|TRBV7-9|14
TGTGCCAGCAGCTTAACGGACGTCTTTGAAAAACTGTTTTTT
CASSLTDVFEKLFF
>NA|TRBJ2-5|TRBD2|TRBV11-3|17
TGTGCCAGCAGCATGGGACTAGCGGGAGGTCGGAGAGAGACCCAGTACTTC
CASSMGLAGGRRETQYF
>many|TRBJ2-4|TRBD2|TRBV27|16
TGTGCCAGCAGTTTCATGTCCAGCGGGAGTGAAAACATTCAGTACTTC
CASSFMSSGSENIQYF
>NA|TRBJ2-2|TRBD2|TRBV6-1|15
TGTGCCAGCAGCACGACTAGCGGGAACACCGGGGAGCTGTTTTTT
CASSTTSGNTGELFF
>NA|TRBJ2-1|NA|TRBV18|17
TGTGCCAGCTCACCGCCTGCCGGGACCGACCTAGGCAATGAGCAGTTCTTC
CASSPPAGTDLGNEQFF
>many|TRBJ2-2|TRBD2|TRBV20-1|17
TGCAGTGCTAGAGATCTACTAGCGGGAGCGAACACCGGGGAGCTGTTTTTT
CSARDLLAGANTGELFF
>many|TRBJ1-1|NA|TRBV7-3|13
TGTGCCAGCACCTCCGGGCAGAACACTGAAGCTTTCTTT
CASTSGQNTEAFF